This TCR beta chain originates from a study of blood T cells in healthy people across ages. This CDR3 region has 15 residues. V lost 5 bases to trimming and J lost 2 bases, with 13 bases between them. Germline V CDR1 and CDR2: SGHTA, FQGNSA. Study-wide results and limits: With age, beta diversity per million T cells declined roughly linearly, significantly by 30 to 40.

Researchers isolated at least 7 million PBMCs per sample. A second PCR, run for roughly 7 to 12 cycles, used a sample-barcoded 5' primer plus a J-beta primer mix. TCRdb passed the 5' RACE reads through MiXCR, listing each CDR3 protein once. The sample has about 1.6 million distinct CDR3 sequences, almost 35% seen once. This clonotype was seen a few times. Its specificity is not known. Sequencing was carried out using blood. This clonotype originated in a woman under 40 in good health. The rearrangement uses TRBV7-2 and TRBJ2-1; D ambiguous. For the CDR3, the DNA is TGTGCCAGCAGCCCCAAGGACGGACCCTACAATGAGCAGTTCTTC. Translation: CASSPKDGPYNEQFF.